What follows are 18 T cell receptor beta chains derived from one specimen sequenced in a study of blood T cell repertoires in COVID-19. Here immunoSEQ multiplex PCR was the method, and the copy in TCRdb shows in-frame clones only, minus some. The table lists about 74,000 clones, approximately 86% of them singletons, with around 2% in the top ten. Sequenced material: peripheral blood. Every receptor here comes from a woman at least 80 years old with active or convalescent COVID-19.

CDR3 in DNA: TGTGCCAGCAGCTTAGAGATTGATGGGGAGACGGCTTTCTTT. As protein: CASSLEIDGETAFF. The chain joins TRBV13 to TRBJ1-1; D remains ambiguous. V was clipped by 1 base and J by 11 bases, with 17 bases between them. Germline CDR1 is PRHDT and CDR2 is FYEKMQ (reference sequence). This CDR3 has 14 residues.

This clone was picked up a small number of times. The chain recombines TRBV18 with TRBJ2-1; 8 bases are a match to TRBD2. With V trimmed by 3 bases and J by 4 bases, 8 bases remained unmatched. CDR3 length equals 16 residues. CDR1 KGHSH and CDR2 LQKENI come from the germline V gene. CDR3 sequence (DNA): TGTGCCAGCTCACCTCTCGGGGTAGCGGGATACAATGAGCAGTTCTTC. The encoded protein is CASSPLGVAGYNEQFF.

The chain recombines TRBV6-5 with TRBJ2-2; TRBD1 matches at 7 bases. From germline, CDR1 is MNHEY and CDR2 SVGAGI. The CDR3 extends over 14 amino acids. V lost 7 bases to trimming and J lost 7 bases; unmatched junction nucleotides: 9. CDR3 nucleotide sequence: TGTGCCAGCACCCGGGAACAGGGGATCGGGGAGCTGTTTTTT. It yields the protein CASTREQGIGELFF.

The chain combines TRBV27 with TRBJ1-2, with D uncertain. V gave up 5 bases and J gave up 5 bases, with 18 bases separating them. The V gene's germline CDR1 is MNHEY and CDR2 SMNVEV (reference sequence). This CDR3 spans 15 amino acids. The DNA for the CDR3 is TGTGCCAGCAGTGACGGGGTGGGCGCCGGGTATGGCTACACCTTC. The encoded protein is CASSDGVGAGYGYTF.

The chain carries TRBV2 and TRBJ1-1; 7 nucleotides agree with TRBD1. Germline CDR1 SNHLY, CDR2 FYNNEI. The V and J ends lost 10 bases and 4 bases, in that order; junction bases with no gene match: 12. CDR3 length equals 14 residues. The CDR3 is CATLTDRVGTEAFF. Here the CDR3 DNA reads TGTGCCACCCTAACTGACAGGGTTGGCACTGAAGCTTTCTTT. Full variable domain (outside the CDR3, taken from reference TRBV2 and TRBJ1-1): EPEVTQTPSHQVTQMGQEVILRCVPISNHLYFYWYRQILGQKVEFLVSFYNNEISEKSEIFDDQFSVERPDGSNFTLKIRSTKLEDSAMYFCATLTDRVGTEAFFGQGTRLTVV.

This clone has only a few counts. The rearrangement joins TRBV5-5 to TRBJ2-7; maybe TRBD1 (5 bases). Trimming stripped 7 bases from V and 2 bases from J, with 10 bases between. The CDR3 spans 12 residues. Germline-derived CDR1 and CDR2 are SGHKS and YYEKEE (reference sequence). The DNA of the CDR3 is TGTGCCAGCCACAAAGGGGCCTACGAGCAGTACTTC. Amino acid sequence: CASHKGAYEQYF.

The gene calls are TRBV7-9 and TRBJ2-1; TRBD2 might be the D (5 bases). Germline CDR1 SEHNR, CDR2 FQNEAQ (reference sequence). CDR3 length: 14 amino acids. V gave up 5 bases and J gave up 2 bases, with 10 bases separating them. CDR3 nucleotide sequence: TGTGCCAGCAGCGACTCCGGGGCCTACAATGAGCAGTTCTTC. It is translated as CASSDSGAYNEQFF.

The chain uses TRBV7-2 and TRBJ2-7; 10 nucleotides agree with TRBD1. The length of the CDR3 is 14 residues. V shed 5 bases and J 7 bases; nucleotides not matched to a gene: 8. The germline V gene has CDR1 SGHTA and CDR2 FQGNSA. DNA of the CDR3: TGTGCCAGCAGCCCTAGACAGGGGGCATTGGAGCAGTACTTC. It specifies CASSPRQGALEQYF.

For the CDR3, the DNA is TGCGCCAGCAGCAGAGGACAGGCGGACTACGAGCAGTACTTC. Its translation: CASSRGQADYEQYF. The chain couples TRBV4-1 to TRBJ2-7; 7 bases fit TRBD1. Trimming took 5 bases from V and 3 from J; bases not matched to a gene: 7. This CDR3 is built from 14 residues. Germline V gene lookup returns CDR1 MGHRA and CDR2 YSYEKL.

The chain links TRBV7-2 to TRBJ2-1, with TRBD1 identical over 10 bases. Germline CDR1 and CDR2: SGHTA and FQGNSA. CDR3 length: 15 amino acids. V shed 5 bases and J 4 bases; nucleotides not matched to a gene: 5. The CDR3 DNA sequence: TGTGCCAGCAGCCCGGACAGGGGGACGTACAATGAGCAGTTCTTC. It yields the protein CASSPDRGTYNEQFF.

The chain uses TRBV6-2 or TRBV6-3 and TRBJ1-1, with no clear D. The ends were cut back, 6 bases at V and 3 bases at J, with 14 bases in the middle. From germline, CDR1 is MNHEY and CDR2 SVGEGT. The CDR3 contains 14 residues. The DNA of the CDR3 is TGTGCCAGCAGCAACAGAGGAGGATACACTGAAGCTTTCTTT. Amino acids: CASSNRGGYTEAFF.

The rearrangement uses TRBV7-9 and TRBJ2-5; perhaps TRBD2 as D (6 bases). V lost 2 bases to trimming and J lost 5 bases, with 21 bases between them. Germline lookup yields CDR1 SEHNR and CDR2 FQNEAQ (reference sequence). This CDR3 spans 17 amino acids. In nucleotides, the CDR3 is TGTGCCAGCAGCTTACCCTTCGAGAGGGGACTGACGGAGACCCAGTACTTC. It specifies CASSLPFERGLTETQYF.

J is TRBJ1-1 and V is TRBV7-3; D gene ambiguous. CDR3 size: 14 residues. Per the germline V gene, CDR1 is SGHTA and CDR2 is FQGTGA. Trimming removed 4 bases at V and 3 bases at J, with 12 bases between. CDR3: CASSSSGGDTEAFF. The DNA for the CDR3 is TGTGCCAGCAGCTCCTCCGGCGGCGACACTGAAGCTTTCTTT.

The chain joins TRBV18 to TRBJ1-3; D unresolved. The V gene's germline CDR1 is KGHSH and CDR2 LQKENI. The CDR3 consists of 16 residues. Trimming removed 0 bases at V and 3 bases at J, with 12 bases between. Written as DNA, the CDR3 is TGTGCCAGCTCACCACCGACCACAGCCTTTGGAAACACCATATATTTT. Translated, it gives CASSPPTTAFGNTIYF.

The sample holds one count of this clone. The chain is built from TRBV3-1 (or the pseudogene TRBV3-2) and TRBJ1-2; 7 bases fit TRBD1. Losses at the gene ends were 4 bases for V and 4 bases for J; bases not matched to a gene: 0. Germline values: CDR1 LGHDT, CDR2 YNNKEL (reference sequence). There are 12 residues in the CDR3. The CDR3 protein is CASSRDSYGYTF. The CDR3 coding sequence is TGTGCCAGCAGCCGGGACAGCTATGGCTACACCTTC.

V usage is TRBV2 and J usage is TRBJ1-4, with TRBD1 matching over 8 bases. Trimming cost V 8 bases and J 7 bases; bases outside gene matches: 6. CDR3 length: 13 amino acids. The germline gives CDR1 SNHLY, CDR2 FYNNEI. Here the CDR3 reads CASRQGRGEKLFF. CDR3 nucleotide sequence: TGTGCCAGCCGACAGGGGCGCGGTGAAAAACTGTTTTTT.

This chain links TRBV11-1 with TRBJ1-1, with 10 bases matching TRBD1. Germline lookup yields CDR1 SGHAT and CDR2 FQDESV (reference sequence). This CDR3 comprises 14 residues. V dropped 3 bases and J dropped 7; count of bases not matched to a gene: 5. The CDR3 sequence: CASSLATGGNEAFF. The DNA for the CDR3 is TGTGCCAGCAGCTTGGCGACAGGGGGCAATGAAGCTTTCTTT.

The chain is built from TRBV6-4 and TRBJ2-2; D possibly corresponds to TRBD2 (5 bases). The germline V gene encodes CDR1 MRHNA and CDR2 SNTAGT. V lost 4 bases, J lost 1 base, and 7 bases lay in between. The length of the CDR3 is 14 residues. CDR3 region: CASSVGGNTGELFF. The CDR3 DNA is TGTGCCAGCAGTGTAGGAGGGAACACCGGGGAGCTGTTTTTT.